This T cell receptor beta chain derives from a study of Graves' ophthalmopathy and Graves' hyperthyroidism. Points from the study as a whole: Appearing in blood as well were most expanded thyroid clonotypes above 0.001 frequency.

Notes on this clonotype: Its antigen is still unknown.

Germline V gene lookup returns CDR1 SEHNR and CDR2 FQNEAQ (reference sequence). Trimming removed 4 bases from V and 0 bases from J, with 12 bases in between. There are 15 residues in the CDR3. Amplified material comprised TCR beta CDR3 regions derived from RNA transcripts. HTBI primers were used in a first-round RT-PCR, which preceded a second-round multiplex PCR. TCRdb itself ran the multiplex PCR reads through MiXCR, one entry per CDR3 protein. The repertoire holds hundreds of thousands of distinct CDR3 sequences, with 20% to 25% as singletons. What was sequenced was peripheral blood. This rearrangement joins TRBV7-9 to TRBJ2-5, with D uncertain. This clonotype originated in a woman between 18 and 29 years old with stable Graves' hyperthyroidism. The CDR3 DNA follows: TGTGCCAGCAGCTACGCATATGAGTACCAAGAGACCCAGTACTTC. As protein: CASSYAYEYQETQYF.